This T cell receptor beta chain comes out of a study of blood T cell repertoires in COVID-19. Whole-study context: The United States, Italy and Spain supplied acute and convalescent COVID-19 samples. The cDNA or gDNA used as material had been derived from T cells, B-cell-depleted T cells, or PBMCs.

V gave up 3 bases and J gave up 2 bases; unmatched junction bases: 7. Germline V gene lookup returns CDR1 LNHNV and CDR2 YYDKDF (reference sequence). The CDR3 covers 16 residues. Allocation to cohorts depended on clinical history reported by the participants. Only in-frame clones appear in the TCRdb table, and some are missing; sequencing was by immunoSEQ multiplex PCR. The sample records 210,000 or so clones, 75% to 90% being singletons. This receptor was identified in a woman between 25 and 40 years old who had been exposed to COVID-19. The chain uses TRBV15 and TRBJ2-5; 9 nucleotides agree with TRBD2. Sample: PBMCs or T cells enriched from blood (not recorded which). The CDR3 here is CATSSLTSGAQETQYF. The CDR3 region has the DNA TGTGCCACCAGCAGTCTGACTAGCGGCGCTCAAGAGACCCAGTACTTC.